This T cell receptor beta chain was captured in a study of T cells after yellow fever vaccination. Study in general: The fractions with low cell numbers were processed using SMART-Seq v4 Ultra Low Input. Study-wide points: Subsequent booster samples again held most clones from primary vaccination (96% CD4, roughly 90% CD8). Contaminants from the bulk population, in the form of abundant clonotypes, could be found in FACS-sorted repertoires.

Germline CDR1 is SGHAT and CDR2 is FQNNGV. The ends lost 2 bases at V and 4 bases at J; junction bases unmatched: 10. The CDR3 consists of 17 residues. TCRdb re-derived calls from the 5' RACE reads in MiXCR, one entry per CDR3 protein. The sample records hundreds of thousands of distinct CDR3 sequences, 15% to 20% being singletons. Comment on this clonotype: Its cognate antigen is unknown.

This chain uses TRBV11-2 with TRBJ2-3; 9 nucleotides match TRBD2. The sequenced sample was PBMCs, obtained before the yellow fever booster vaccination. This clonotype originated in a man younger than 30 who received the YFV17D yellow fever vaccine. CDR3 DNA sequence: TGTGCCAGCAGCTTAAATAGCGGGGGTCCCCCGGCAGATACGCAGTATTTT. This codes for CASSLNSGGPPADTQYF.